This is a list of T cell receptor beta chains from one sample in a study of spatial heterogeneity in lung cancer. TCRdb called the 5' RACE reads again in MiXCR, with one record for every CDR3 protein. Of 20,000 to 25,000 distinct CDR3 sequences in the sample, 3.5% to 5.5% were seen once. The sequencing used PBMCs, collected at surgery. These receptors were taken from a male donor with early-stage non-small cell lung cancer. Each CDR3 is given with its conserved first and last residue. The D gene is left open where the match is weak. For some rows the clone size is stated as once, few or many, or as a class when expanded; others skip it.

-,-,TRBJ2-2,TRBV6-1,TGTGCCAGCAGGCAGACTAACACCGGGGAGCTGTTTTTT,CASRQTNTGELFF
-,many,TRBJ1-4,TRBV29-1,TGCAGCGTTCGGGGGTCCGTGAGGGAAAAACTGTTTTTT,CSVRGSVREKLFF
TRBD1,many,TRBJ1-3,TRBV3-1,TGTGCCTGCTCAGGGGGCGCGAGAAACACCATATATTTT,CACSGGARNTIYF
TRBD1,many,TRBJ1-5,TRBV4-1,TGCGCCAGCAGCCAAGAGACGTGGACAGGGTATCAGCCCCAGCATTTT,CASSQETWTGYQPQHF
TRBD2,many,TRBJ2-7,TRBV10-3,TGTGCCATCAGTGAGTCGAATGTGGGGGACTATCACGAGCAGTACTTC,CAISESNVGDYHEQYF
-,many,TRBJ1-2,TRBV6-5,TGTGCCAGCAGTTCCCTGGTACAGGGTATCGATGGCTACACCTTC,CASSSLVQGIDGYTF
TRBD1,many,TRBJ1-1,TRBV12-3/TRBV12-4,TGTGCCAGCAGCCGGACAGGGATTGACACTGAAGCTTTCTTT,CASSRTGIDTEAFF
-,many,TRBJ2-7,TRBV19,TGTGCCAGTAGTATAGACGGGGGCCCCTCCTACGAGCAGTACTTC,CASSIDGGPSYEQYF
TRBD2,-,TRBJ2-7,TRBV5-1,TGCGCCAGCAGCTTGGCGGGACTAGCTGGCGAGCAGTACTTC,CASSLAGLAGEQYF
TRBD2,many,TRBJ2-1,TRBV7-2,TGTGCCAGCAGCGGAGTAGCGGGGGTGAGCTATGAGCAGTTCTTC,CASSGVAGVSYEQFF
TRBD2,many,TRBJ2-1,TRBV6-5,TGTGCCAGCAGTTCCAGGACTAGCGGGAGTGTAAATGAGCAGTTCTTC,CASSSRTSGSVNEQFF
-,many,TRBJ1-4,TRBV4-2,TGTGCCAGCAGCCAAGGATGGGGGATCCCTAATGAAAAACTGTTTTTT,CASSQGWGIPNEKLFF
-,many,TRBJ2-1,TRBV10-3,TGTGCCATCAGTGAGCCCGTTTTATACAATGAGCAGTTCTTC,CAISEPVLYNEQFF
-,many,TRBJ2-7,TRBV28,TGTGCCAGCAGTACTGGCTTATACGAGCAGTACTTC,CASSTGLYEQYF
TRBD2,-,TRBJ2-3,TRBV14,TGTGCCAGCAGCCGAGCGGGGGACGGGTCGCAGTATTTT,CASSRAGDGSQYF
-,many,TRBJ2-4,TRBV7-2,TGTGCCAGCAGCCTAATCAACATTCAGTACTTC,CASSLINIQYF
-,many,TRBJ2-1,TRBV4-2,TGTGCCAGCAGCCAAGGAAATAATGAGCAGTTCTTC,CASSQGNNEQFF
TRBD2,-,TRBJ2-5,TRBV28,TGTGCCAGCAGCTTTAGCGGGGCAGGGGAGACCCAGTACTTC,CASSFSGAGETQYF
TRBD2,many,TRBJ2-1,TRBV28,TGTGCCAGCAGTCGGTGGCGGGAGGACCGGGATGAGCAGTTCTTC,CASSRWREDRDEQFF
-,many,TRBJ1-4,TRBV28,TGTGCCAGCAGTTTCCTGGAGGGATATGAAAAACTGTTTTTT,CASSFLEGYEKLFF
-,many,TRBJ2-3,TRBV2,TGTGCCAGCAGTCCGTTGGGCAGGGGAAGCACAGATACGCAGTATTTT,CASSPLGRGSTDTQYF
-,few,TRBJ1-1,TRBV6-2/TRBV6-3,TGTGCCAGTGGGCGCGGGTTCAACACTGAAGCTTTCTTT,CASGRGFNTEAFF
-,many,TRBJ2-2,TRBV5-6,TGTGCCAGCAGCTTTTTCGGGATTCTCGCGAACACCGGGGAGCTGTTTTTT,CASSFFGILANTGELFF
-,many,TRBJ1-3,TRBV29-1,TGCAGCGTTGAGAGCTCTGGAAACACCATATATTTT,CSVESSGNTIYF
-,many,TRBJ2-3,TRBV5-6,TGTGCCAGCAGCTTGGCAGATACGCAGTATTTT,CASSLADTQYF
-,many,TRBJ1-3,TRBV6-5,TGTGCCAGCAGTTACTCGAGTCAGGTCGGAAACACCATATATTTT,CASSYSSQVGNTIYF
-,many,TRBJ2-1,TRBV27,TGTGCCAGCAGTTACCCGTTTCCTCGAACACCAGGGTCCAGAGAGGGGAATGAGCAGTTCTTC,CASSYPFPRTPGSREGNEQFF
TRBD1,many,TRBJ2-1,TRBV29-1,TGCAGCGTTGTCGGCGGGACAGGAATATACAATGAGCAGTTCTTC,CSVVGGTGIYNEQFF
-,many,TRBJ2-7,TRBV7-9,TGTGCCAGCAACCAGGCGGGATACGAGCAGTACTTC,CASNQAGYEQYF
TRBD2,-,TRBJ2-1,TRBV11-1,TGTGCCAGCAGCTTGGGAGCGGGAGTCGGCTATGAGCAGTTCTTC,CASSLGAGVGYEQFF
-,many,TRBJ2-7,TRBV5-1,TGCGCCAGCAGCCCGAATCGACCCCGCAGGGAACACTCCTACGAGCAGTACTTC,CASSPNRPRREHSYEQYF
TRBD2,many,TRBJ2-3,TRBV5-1,TGCGCCAGCAGCTTCGCGGGAGGGACCATTGATACGCAGTATTTT,CASSFAGGTIDTQYF
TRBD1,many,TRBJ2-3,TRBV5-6,TGTGCCAGCAGCTCCCTGGACAGGGGCACAGATACGCAGTATTTT,CASSSLDRGTDTQYF
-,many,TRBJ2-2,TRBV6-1,TGTGCCAGCTTTGAAGCCACCGGGGAGCTGTTTTTT,CASFEATGELFF
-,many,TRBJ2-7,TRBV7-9,TGTGCCAGCAGCTTTCTTCTGGACTCACTTGCGGGATACGAGCAGTACTTC,CASSFLLDSLAGYEQYF
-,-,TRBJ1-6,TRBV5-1,TGCGCCAGTCGGACAGACGATAATTCACCCCTCCACTTT,CASRTDDNSPLHF
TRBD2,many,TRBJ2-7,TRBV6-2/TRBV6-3,TGTGCCAGCAGTTACGGACCGGGAGGGGCCTACGAGCAGTACTTC,CASSYGPGGAYEQYF
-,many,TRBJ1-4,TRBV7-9,TGTGCCAGCAGCTCCGAAGGGGGGACTAATGAAAAACTGTTTTTT,CASSSEGGTNEKLFF
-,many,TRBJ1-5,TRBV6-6,TGTGCCAGCAACCTACTCAACACGGGCACCCAGCCCCAGCATTTT,CASNLLNTGTQPQHF
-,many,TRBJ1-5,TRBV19,TGTGCCAGTAGTATAGTCGAACTCCGTGGACAGCCCCAGCATTTT,CASSIVELRGQPQHF
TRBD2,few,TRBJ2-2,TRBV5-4,TGTGCCAGCAGCCCCCTGGGACTAGCGGAAGGAACCGGGGAGCTGTTTTTT,CASSPLGLAEGTGELFF
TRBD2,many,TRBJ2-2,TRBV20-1,TGCAGTGCTACCACCCGGCTAGCGGGCAACGGGGAGCTGTTTTTT,CSATTRLAGNGELFF
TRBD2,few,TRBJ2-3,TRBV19,TGTGCCAGTAGTATACGACTAGCCGGCACAGATACGCAGTATTTT,CASSIRLAGTDTQYF
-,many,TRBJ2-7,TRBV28,TGTGCCAGCAGCGGACCCGTACGTGAAGAGCAGTACTTC,CASSGPVREEQYF
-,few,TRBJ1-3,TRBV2,TGTGCCAGCAGTGAATACCGGAGCTCTGGAAACACCATATATTTT,CASSEYRSSGNTIYF
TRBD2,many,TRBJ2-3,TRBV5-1,TGCGCCAGCAGCTTTAGCGGGATTGATACGCAGTATTTT,CASSFSGIDTQYF
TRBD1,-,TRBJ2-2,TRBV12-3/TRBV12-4,TGTGCCAGCAGCCCCAACAGGGGCCGCACCGGGGAGCTGTTTTTT,CASSPNRGRTGELFF
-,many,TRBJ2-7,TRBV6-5,TGTGCCAGCAGCCAATCCCGGGACTACGAGCAGTACTTC,CASSQSRDYEQYF
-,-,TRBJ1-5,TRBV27,TGTGCCAGCAGTTTAGGGGCAGCCCATAGCAATCAGCCCCAGCATTTT,CASSLGAAHSNQPQHF
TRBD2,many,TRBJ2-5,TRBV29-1,TGCAGCGTTGAGGCGGGAGCGGCAGAGACCCAGTACTTC,CSVEAGAAETQYF
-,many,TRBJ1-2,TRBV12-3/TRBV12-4,TGTGCCAGCACCCTGGAACAGTACCATGGCTACACCTTC,CASTLEQYHGYTF
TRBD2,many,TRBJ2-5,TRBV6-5,TGTGCCAGCAGTTTTGGACTAGCGGGGGCCGAGACCCAGTACTTC,CASSFGLAGAETQYF
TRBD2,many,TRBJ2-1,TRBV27,TGTGCCAGCAGTTTGGGCGGGAGGGCGTACAATGAGCAGTTCTTC,CASSLGGRAYNEQFF
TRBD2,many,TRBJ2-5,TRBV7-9,TGTGCCAGTCGACTAGCGGGAAGAGGAGAGACCCAGTACTTC,CASRLAGRGETQYF
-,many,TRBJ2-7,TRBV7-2,TGTGCCAGCAGCTTACCTCGCGACAGGCCCCTCTCCTACGAGCAGTACTTC,CASSLPRDRPLSYEQYF
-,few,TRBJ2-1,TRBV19,TGTGCCACTAGAGGGGGTCTAGCGGCTTCCAATGAGCAGTTCTTC,CATRGGLAASNEQFF
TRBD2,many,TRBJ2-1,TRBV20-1,TGCAGTGCTACCTACTTTTCCGGGACTACTAATGAGCAGTTCTTC,CSATYFSGTTNEQFF
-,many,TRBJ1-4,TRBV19,TGTGCCAGTAGTATCCCTGTGGTGGGGGCGACGAAACTGTTTTTT,CASSIPVVGATKLFF